The TCR beta chain under discussion was sequenced for a study of cytomegalovirus exposure and HLA in healthy donors. Study context: The same platform as the 650 to 700 first-cohort repertoires was used for the 120 validation repertoires, a later analysis reported. Findings and caveats of the study: In the 90 to 150 validation repertoires, around 95% of cluster scores exceeded 0, per a later analysis.

Measured with immunoSEQ multiplex PCR; TCRdb has only the in-frame clones, and not every one. Here the sample spans just over 65,000 clones, 97% being singletons. About this clone itself: Its cognate antigen is unknown.

The donors were members of the roughly 130-subject validation cohort (separate from the approximately 670-subject first cohort). The germline V gene encodes CDR1 GTSNPN and CDR2 SVGIG (reference sequence). The J segment lost 5 bases and the V segment lost 1 base, leaving 6 bases of the junction unmatched. This CDR3 is built from 14 residues. The clonotype was recovered from a woman aged 18-29 years in good health and CMV-seropositive. This chain joins TRBV30 and TRBJ2-7; 9 bases are shared with TRBD2. Sequences were obtained from PBMCs. This CDR3 reads CAWSEIGLANEQYF. The CDR3 nucleotides are TGTGCCTGGAGTGAGATCGGACTAGCGAACGAGCAGTACTTC.